Listed below are T cell receptor beta chains from one sample, sequenced in a study of T cells in tuberculosis. Sequencing was performed with immunoSEQ multiplex PCR; in TCRdb, only in-frame clones are kept and a portion is missing. Altogether 40,000 to 50,000 clones are present, 95% being singletons, with the ten largest covering roughly 3.5%. The specimen was PBMCs. The source of these receptors is a donor between 10 and 35 years old with latent tuberculosis or without tuberculosis infection. CDR3s include the opening cysteine and the closing phenylalanine or tryptophan. A D gene is named only where the DNA matches it firmly. Clone size, where shown, is once, few, many, or a class for clones that have expanded.

TRBJ2-3 . TRBD1 TRBV6-5 TGTGCCAGCATGGGACAGAGCACAGATACGCAGTATTTT CASMGQSTDTQYF
TRBJ2-7 . TRBD1 TRBV28 TGTGCCAGCAGGGGACAGGGGAGCACCTACGAGCAGTACTTC CASRGQGSTYEQYF
TRBJ2-2 . . TRBV11-3 TGTGCCAGCAGCCCTCCCCGGACCGGGGAGCTGTTTTTT CASSPPRTGELFF
TRBJ1-5 . TRBD1 TRBV27 TGTGCCAGCAGTTTCCTTAGTACAGGGGACAATCAGCCCCAGCATTTT CASSFLSTGDNQPQHF
TRBJ1-2 once . TRBV20-1 TGCAGTGCTAGAGACTACTATGGCTACACCTTC CSARDYYGYTF
TRBJ2-3 . TRBD2 TRBV4-3 TGCGCCAGCAGCCAAGAAAGTTCTCTCCCGGGACTAGCGGGTGGCGATACGCAGTATTTT CASSQESSLPGLAGGDTQYF
TRBJ2-1 . . TRBV6-5 TGTGCCAGCAGTTACTCGGTAACCCGAGGTAACAATGAGCAGTTCTTC CASSYSVTRGNNEQFF
TRBJ2-1 . . TRBV19 TGTGCCAGTACCAAATGGGGGGACAATGAGCAGTTCTTC CASTKWGDNEQFF
TRBJ2-1 . TRBD1 TRBV27 TGTGCCAGCAGTTTCCGCCCGGGACAGGGGAATGAGCAGTTCTTC CASSFRPGQGNEQFF
TRBJ2-6 once . TRBV2 TGTGCCAGCGCGGCGAGCAGTAGTGGGGCCAACGTCCTGACTTTC CASAASSSGANVLTF
TRBJ1-5 . TRBD1 TRBV4-2 TGTGCCAGCAGCCAGTACGGACAGGGAGATCAGCCCCAGCATTTT CASSQYGQGDQPQHF
TRBJ1-4 . . TRBV9 TGTGCCAGCAGCGCGACCCAGGGGAGTCGGGCAACTAATGAAAAACTGTTTTTT CASSATQGSRATNEKLFF
TRBJ2-3 . . TRBV29-1 TGCAGCCAACTAAGCACAGATACGCAGTATTTT CSQLSTDTQYF
TRBJ2-1 . TRBD2 TRBV2 TGTGCCAGCAGTGCTAGCGGGGGTGGGAATGAGCAGTTCTTC CASSASGGGNEQFF
TRBJ1-5 . . TRBV5-1 TGCGCCAGCAGCGTTGAGGGAGGCAATCAGCCCCAGCATTTT CASSVEGGNQPQHF
TRBJ1-2 . . TRBV27 TGTGCCAGCAGTTTCTCTTGGGGAGAAGGCTACACCTTC CASSFSWGEGYTF
TRBJ2-3 . TRBD2 TRBV19 TGTGCCAGTAGTAAGCGACTAGCGGGGATCACAGATACGCAGTATTTT CASSKRLAGITDTQYF
TRBJ2-5 . TRBD2 TRBV6-4 TGTGCCCCGGGGGGGCCTGAAGAGACCCAGTACTTC CAPGGPEETQYF
TRBJ1-5 . TRBD1 TRBV7-2 TGTGCCAGCAGCGCGGGACAGGGGAATCAGCCCCAGCATTTT CASSAGQGNQPQHF
TRBJ1-2 . . TRBV30 TGTGCCTGGAGATCAGGACTTCTACGCTACACCTTC CAWRSGLLRYTF
TRBJ1-1 . . TRBV7-3 TGTGCCAGCAGCCGAACAATGAACACTGAAGCTTTCTTT CASSRTMNTEAFF
TRBJ1-4 . TRBD1 TRBV4-1 TGCGCCAGCAGCCATATCATAATCCGGGACAGGGGGCGCGAGGTCGAAAAACTGTTTTTT CASSHIIIRDRGREVEKLFF
TRBJ1-2 . . TRBV14 TGTGCCAGCAGCTCCCTCCAGGCGGAGGATGGCTACACCTTC CASSSLQAEDGYTF
TRBJ2-5 . TRBD2 TRBV7-9 TGTGCCAGCAGCCGCAGATTGGGACTAGCAGCGGAGACCCAGTACTTC CASSRRLGLAAETQYF
TRBJ1-6 . . TRBV7-6 TGTGCCAGCAGCTTACTCGGGGGGTCCTATAATTCACCCCTCCACTTT CASSLLGGSYNSPLHF
TRBJ2-3 . . TRBV2 TGTGCCAGCAGTCAGAGACAGACCACAGATACGCAGTATTTT CASSQRQTTDTQYF
TRBJ2-3 . . TRBV19 TGTGCCAGTAGTCCGCGAGGTAGCCTTGGCACAGATACGCAGTATTTT CASSPRGSLGTDTQYF
TRBJ2-1 . TRBD1 TRBV5-1 TGCGCCAGCAGCGATGACAGGGGCAATGAGCAGTTCTTC CASSDDRGNEQFF
TRBJ2-7 . TRBD1 TRBV5-1 TGCGCCAGCCAGGGGGACGGACCCTACGAGCAGTACTTC CASQGDGPYEQYF
TRBJ2-7 . . TRBV7-9 TGTGCCAGCAGTCAGGATTTACTTTCTTCGCGGCAGTACTTC CASSQDLLSSRQYF
TRBJ1-5 . TRBD1 TRBV25-1 TGTGCCAGCAGTGAAACCAAGACAGGGGGGCGCAATCAGCCCCAGCATTTT CASSETKTGGRNQPQHF
TRBJ1-5 . . TRBV4-3 TGCGCCAGCAGCCAAGATTTACCGGGGGTAGATAATCAGCCCCAGCATTTT CASSQDLPGVDNQPQHF
TRBJ1-1 . . TRBV4-1 TGCGCCAGCAGCCAAGATACAGGAAGGACCATGCTGAACACTGAAGCTTTCTTT CASSQDTGRTMLNTEAFF
TRBJ2-1 . . TRBV13 TGTGCCAGCAGCATAAAAGGGGTTCTGTCAGGCAATGAGCAGTTCTTC CASSIKGVLSGNEQFF
TRBJ2-2 . TRBD1 TRBV7-6 TGTGCCAGCAGCCACCCGGGACAGATGAACACCGGGGAGCTGTTTTTT CASSHPGQMNTGELFF
TRBJ1-1 . . TRBV28 TGTGCCAGCAGTCCTAGTCGGCGGCCTGGAAGGGGTATGAACACTGAAGCTTTCTTT CASSPSRRPGRGMNTEAFF
TRBJ1-1 . . TRBV6-1 TGTGCCAGCAGTGCGGGGGTGAAGAACACTGAAGCTTTCTTT CASSAGVKNTEAFF
TRBJ2-7 . . TRBV30 TGTGCCTGGAGTACGGGAGTCAACTACGAGCAGTACTTC CAWSTGVNYEQYF
TRBJ1-2 . . TRBV11-3 TGTGCCAGCAGCTTAGAAGGGAGGGGCTACACCTTC CASSLEGRGYTF
TRBJ1-1 . TRBD1 TRBV5-4 TGTGCCAGCAGCCCGGACAGGGCGAACACTGAAGCTTTCTTT CASSPDRANTEAFF
TRBJ2-5 . TRBD2 TRBV7-2 TGTGCCAGCAGCTTAGGGACTAGCGGGGAGACCCAGTACTTC CASSLGTSGETQYF
TRBJ1-2 . . TRBV6-6 TGTGCCAGCAGTGAGACAGCTAACTATGGCTACACCTTC CASSETANYGYTF
TRBJ1-4 . . TRBV12-2 TGTGCAAGTCGCTTATGTAGGACAGGGCGCTCCCTAACTAATGAAAAACTGTTTTTT CASRLCRTGRSLTNEKLFF
TRBJ1-1 . TRBD1 TRBV7-9 TGTGCCAGCAGCTCTAGGGGGCCGGAACCTGAAGCTTTCTTT CASSSRGPEPEAFF
TRBJ1-1 . . TRBV6-5 TGTGCCAGCAGTTACCGGGTGGAAGGAGCTGAAGCTTTCTTT CASSYRVEGAEAFF
TRBJ1-2 . TRBD1 TRBV7-9 TGTGCCAGCAGGAAGACAGGGGGTTACAACTATGGCTACACCTTC CASRKTGGYNYGYTF
TRBJ2-1 . . TRBV10-3 TGTGCCATCAGTGATGTACAGTCTATCAATGAGCAGTTCTTC CAISDVQSINEQFF
TRBJ2-1 . . TRBV2 TGTGCCAGCAGCCCCTCCGATGAGCAGTTCTTC CASSPSDEQFF
TRBJ2-5 . . TRBV5-4 TGTGCCAGCAGCTTGTTAGGGCGGGGCGTCGAGACCCAGTACTTC CASSLLGRGVETQYF